This TCR beta chain comes out of a study of CXCR3-negative and CXCR3-positive naive CD8 T cells. Study-level points and caveats: CXCR3-positive naive cells had TRB CDR3s that were more hydrophobic than CXCR3-negative naive cells had.

Note on this clonotype: The antigen remains unidentified.

UMI labels and 5' RACE were used to prepare the TRB cDNA libraries. TCRdb reprocessed the 5' RACE reads and stores each CDR3 protein as one record, lacking DNA. This table lists 130,000 or so distinct CDR3 sequences. The CDR3 spans 12 residues. Germline V gene lookup returns CDR1 SEHNR and CDR2 FQNEAQ (reference sequence). The source is a human donor in good health. Some clones in this sample may be carry-over from other donors' samples. Material: naive CXCR3+ CD8+ T cells from blood. Specified subset: CD45RO-CCR7+CD27+CD95- naive CD8+ T cells expressing CXCR3 (TNR3+). The chain uses TRBV7-9 and TRBJ1-1. This chain's CDR3 is CASSWEDTEAFF.